What follows are 14 T cell receptor beta chains derived from one specimen sequenced in a study of T cell clonality in common variable immunodeficiency. Sequencing used immunoSEQ multiplex PCR; TCRdb keeps in-frame clones, though not all of them. Observed in the sample are some 40,000 clones, none of them singletons. Sequencing was performed on peripheral blood mononuclear cells. All receptors derive from a person aged 18-69 years in good health.

Ten or more counts support this clone. The read ends 3 residues before the CDR3 terminus; that terminus is restored from the germline J gene. The V and J genes are TRBV12-5 and TRBJ2-3; 15 nucleotides line up with TRBD2. The CDR3 has 18 amino acids. Germline V gene sequence: CDR1 LGHNT, CDR2 FRNRAP. Unmatched junction bases numbered 9, after V lost 6 bases and J lost 2 bases. The CDR3 DNA, read in part, is TGTGCTAGTGGCCCGGGGACTAGCGGGGGGACCAACACAGATACG. Translating gives CASGPGTSGGTNTDT. The whole CDR3 is CASGPGTSGGTNTDTQYF.

This clone was seen at least ten times. The read ends 3 residues before the CDR3 terminus; that terminus is restored from the germline J gene. The chain links TRBV20-1 to TRBJ2-2; 9 nucleotides line up with TRBD1. This CDR3 is built from 17 residues. J lost 2 bases, V lost 2 bases, and 9 bases had no gene match. Germline CDR1 reads DFQATT; CDR2 reads SNEGSKA (reference sequence). This CDR3 is CSARSPLTGGNTGELFF. The covered CDR3 bases are TGCAGTGCTAGATCACCCCTGACAGGGGGTAACACCGGGGAG.

A few counts support this clone. The read stops 3 residues short of the end of the CDR3; the missing end is completed from the germline J gene. The chain couples TRBV11-2 to TRBJ2-6; D is ambiguous. CDR1 SGHAT and CDR2 FQNNGV come from the germline V gene. The CDR3 runs to 15 residues. The ends were cut back, 5 bases at V and 2 bases at J, with 10 bases in the middle. CDR3 bases read: TGTGCCAGCAGCCTAGGCTCTACTGGGGCCAACGTC. Translated, it gives CASSLGSTGANV. The whole CDR3 protein is CASSLGSTGANVLTF.

This clone has at least ten counts. The read comes to an end 3 residues before the CDR3 does, leaving the germline J gene to fill in the end. The genes are TRBV7-2 and TRBJ1-1, with TRBD1 matching 9 bases. The J segment lost 1 base and the V segment lost 4 bases, leaving 4 bases of the junction unmatched. Germline CDR1 reads SGHTA; CDR2 reads FQGNSA. There are 15 residues in the CDR3. CDR3 residues: CASSSRTGANTEAFF. The part of the CDR3 DNA that was read is TGTGCCAGCAGCTCACGGACAGGGGCGAACACTGAA.

At least ten counts were recorded for this clone. The read ends 3 residues shy of where the CDR3 ends; the end is completed using the germline J gene. This rearrangement joins TRBV19 to TRBJ1-1; weak D call: TRBD1 (5 bases). V was cut by 3 bases and J by 5 bases, with 16 bases left in between. The germline CDR1 and CDR2 sequences are LNHDA and SQIVND (reference sequence). CDR3 length equals 15 residues. The CDR3 region is CASSMVKQGRTEAFF. CDR3 DNA (partial): TGTGCCAGTAGTATGGTAAAGCAGGGCCGGACTGAA.

This clone was picked up many times. The read finishes 3 residues shy of the CDR3 end, and the germline J gene is used to complete it. The chain has TRBV27 and TRBJ2-5, with 8 bases lining up with TRBD1. Germline values: CDR1 MNHEY, CDR2 SMNVEV (reference sequence). The CDR3 has 16 amino acids. The V segment lost 5 bases and the J segment 1 base; nucleotides outside the gene matches: 9. CDR3 sequence: CASSPGTGHPQETQYF. Incomplete CDR3 DNA: TGTGCCAGCAGTCCCGGGACAGGCCATCCCCAAGAGACC.

This clone has ten or more counts. The read terminates 3 residues ahead of where the CDR3 ends, so the germline J gene completes it. The genes are TRBV20-1 and TRBJ2-6; D is perhaps TRBD1 (6 bases). Germline-derived CDR1 and CDR2 are DFQATT and SNEGSKA (reference sequence). Trimming removed 5 bases from V and 0 bases from J, with 11 bases in between. The CDR3 is 15 amino acids. This CDR3 reads CSAPTGPSGANVLTF. The part of the CDR3 DNA that was read is TGCAGTGCTCCTACAGGGCCCTCTGGGGCCAACGTC.

In this sample, this clone turned up many times. Coverage ceases 3 residues before the CDR3 finishes, and the germline J gene fills in the end. The rearrangement joins TRBV12-3 or TRBV12-4 to TRBJ2-1, with 7 bases identical to TRBD1. V dropped 5 bases and J dropped 3; count of bases not matched to a gene: 7. The CDR3 runs to 15 residues. The CDR3 reads CASSLDRAFYNEQFF. Incomplete CDR3 DNA: TGTGCCAGCAGTCTCGACAGGGCCTTCTACAATGAG.

This clone was counted ten times or more. The read ends 3 residues shy of where the CDR3 ends; the end is completed using the germline J gene. The chain combines TRBV7-6 with TRBJ2-1, with 9 bases aligning to TRBD1. V shed 4 bases, J shed 7 bases, and the junction held 14 bases outside the gene matches. Germline CDR1 reads SGHVS; CDR2 reads FNYEAQ. The CDR3 is 17 amino acids. Partial CDR3 DNA: TGTGCCAGCAGCTCTGCCTGGAGGGGGACAGGGTTTAATGAG. Encoded protein: CASSSAWRGTGFNE. The full CDR3 is CASSSAWRGTGFNEQFF. The full variable domain, with the rest looked up from reference TRBV7-6 and TRBJ2-1, is GAGVSQSPRYKVTKRGQDVALRCDPISGHVSLYWYRQALGQGPEFLTYFNYEAQQDKSGLPNDRFSAERPEGSISTLTIQRTEQRDSAMYRCASSSAWRGTGFNEQFFGPGTRLTVL.

This clone was recorded at least ten times. The missing CDR3 end, 3 residues past where the read stops, is filled in from the germline J gene. The J gene is TRBJ2-2, the V gene TRBV12-3 or TRBV12-4; 9 nucleotides line up with TRBD2. J was trimmed by 7 bases and V by 6 bases; bases with no gene match: 15. The CDR3 has 17 amino acids. CDR3: CASSPRGGGGAVGELFF. The sequenced part of the CDR3 DNA is TGTGCCAGCAGCCCGAGAGGGGGCGGGGGGGCCGTCGGGGAG.

This clone was picked up a small number of times. A clone one base away is much larger, so this may be a read error. The CDR3 extends 3 residues past the end of the read, so its final part is completed from the germline J gene. The sample holds other DNA sequences that translate to the same CDR3. The chain has TRBV11-3 and TRBJ2-7; 9 bases match TRBD1. Trimming took 1 base from V and 4 from J; bases not matched to a gene: 5. The CDR3 is made up of 15 amino acids. Germline V gene data show CDR1 as SGHNT and CDR2 as YENEEA. The DNA read from the CDR3 is TGTGCCAGCAGCTTAGCCACAGGGGGCGAATACGAG. Translation: CASSLATGGEYE. The full CDR3 sequence reads CASSLATGGEYEQYF.

This clone was found many times. The read gets to within 3 residues of the CDR3 end, and the germline J gene fills in the rest. The chain has TRBV27 and TRBJ2-1; D is undetermined. This CDR3 has 13 residues. V was clipped by 9 bases and J by 4 bases, with 13 bases between them. Germline V gene sequence: CDR1 MNHEY, CDR2 SMNVEV (reference sequence). CDR3: CASGLTGYNEQFF. CDR3 DNA (partial): TGTGCCAGTGGTCTGACGGGTTACAATGAG.

This clone was seen many times. The read comes to an end 3 residues before the CDR3 does, leaving the germline J gene to fill in the end. V is TRBV7-9 and J is TRBJ2-2; a possible D gene is TRBD2 (6 bases). The length of the CDR3 is 15 residues. In germline, CDR1 is SEHNR, CDR2 FQNEAQ (reference sequence). V lost 5 bases, J lost 7 bases, and 17 bases lay in between. Incomplete CDR3 DNA: TGTGCCAGCAGCCCCCTTGAGGAGGGCATCGGGGAG. Amino acids: CASSPLEEGIGE. The entire CDR3 is CASSPLEEGIGELFF.

This clone was detected many times. From the germline J gene comes the end of the CDR3, since the read stops 3 residues before it. The J gene is TRBJ2-7, the V gene TRBV29-1; TRBD1 agrees at 10 bases. Germline V gene lookup returns CDR1 SQVTM and CDR2 ANQGSEA. The CDR3 has 13 residues. V trimming: 6 bases; J trimming: 5 bases; junction bases outside the gene matches: 7. This chain's CDR3 is CSVPGQGSNEQYF. The DNA read from the CDR3 is TGCAGCGTCCCGGGACAGGGGTCCAACGAG.